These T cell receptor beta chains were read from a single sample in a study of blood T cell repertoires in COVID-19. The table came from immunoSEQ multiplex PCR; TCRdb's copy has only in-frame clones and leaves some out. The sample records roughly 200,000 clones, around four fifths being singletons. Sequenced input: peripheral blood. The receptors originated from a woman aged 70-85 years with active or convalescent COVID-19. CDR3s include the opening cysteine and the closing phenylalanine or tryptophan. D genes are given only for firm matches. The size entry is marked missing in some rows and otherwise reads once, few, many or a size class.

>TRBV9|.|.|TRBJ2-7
TGTGCCAGCAGCACGAACGTCGGCTACGAGCAGTACTTC
CASSTNVGYEQYF
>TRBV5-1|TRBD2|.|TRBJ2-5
TGCGCCAGCAGCTATAGCGGGAGGGAAGAGACCCAGTACTTC
CASSYSGREETQYF
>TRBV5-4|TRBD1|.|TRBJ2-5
TGTGCCAGCAGCGAAGACAGGGGTAGAGGAGAGACCCAGTACTTC
CASSEDRGRGETQYF
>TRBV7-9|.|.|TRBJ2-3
TGTGCCAGCCTCGCGGGACCCCGGACAGATACGCAGTATTTT
CASLAGPRTDTQYF
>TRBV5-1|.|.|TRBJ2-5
TGCGCCAGCAGCTTGGATCGGGGGGCGAGAGAAGAGACCCAGTACTTC
CASSLDRGAREETQYF
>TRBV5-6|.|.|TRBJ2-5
TGTGCCAGCAGCTTTCTAGCGATGAGAGGGGAGACCCAGTACTTC
CASSFLAMRGETQYF
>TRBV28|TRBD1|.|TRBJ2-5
TGTGCCAGCAGTTTGCCGGGACAGGGACAGACCCAGTACTTC
CASSLPGQGQTQYF
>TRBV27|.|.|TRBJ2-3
TGTGCCAGCAGTTTAAGGGGGAGAAGAAGCACAGATACGCAGTATTTT
CASSLRGRRSTDTQYF
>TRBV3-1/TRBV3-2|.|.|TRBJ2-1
TGTGCCAGCAGCCAAGGGTTGAGTGACTACAATGAGCAGTTCTTC
CASSQGLSDYNEQFF
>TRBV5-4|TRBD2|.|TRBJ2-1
TGTGCCAGCAGCTACGTCAGCGGGAAATCCTACAATGAGCAGTTCTTC
CASSYVSGKSYNEQFF
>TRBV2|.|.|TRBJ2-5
TGTGCCAGCAGCGCCGAGGAGACCCAGTACTTC
CASSAEETQYF
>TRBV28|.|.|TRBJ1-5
TGTGCCAGCAGTTTTGACTTCAATCAGCCCCAGCATTTT
CASSFDFNQPQHF
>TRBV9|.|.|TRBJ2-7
TGTGCCAGCAGCGTCACCCCTGGGGGGAACGAGCAGTACTTC
CASSVTPGGNEQYF
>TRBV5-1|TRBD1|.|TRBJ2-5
TGCGCCAGCAGCAACCTAGGGGGCCTCCAAGAGACCCAGTACTTC
CASSNLGGLQETQYF
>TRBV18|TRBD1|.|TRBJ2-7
TGTGCCAGCTCACCCCGGGACAGGGGCTACGAGCAGTACTTC
CASSPRDRGYEQYF
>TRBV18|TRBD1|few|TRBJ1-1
TGTGCCAGCCAACCTGGGACAGGGGTGAAGAACACTGAAGCTTTCTTT
CASQPGTGVKNTEAFF
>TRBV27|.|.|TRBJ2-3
TGTGCCAGCAGCCGACAGGGGATGTGGGCGGGAGGGAACACAGATACGCAGTATTTT
CASSRQGMWAGGNTDTQYF
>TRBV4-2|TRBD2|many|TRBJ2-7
TGTGCCAGCAGCCAAGATTCGACTAGCGGGAGTTACGAGCAGTACTTC
CASSQDSTSGSYEQYF
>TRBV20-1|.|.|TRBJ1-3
TGCAGTGCTAGTAGGAGGGGATTGCTCGCTGGAAACACCATATATTTT
CSASRRGLLAGNTIYF
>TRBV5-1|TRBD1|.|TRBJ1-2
TGCGCCAGCAGCCCGGAGGGGACAGGGGATCGTGGCTACACCTTC
CASSPEGTGDRGYTF
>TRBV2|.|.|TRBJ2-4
TGTGCCAGCAGTGAATGGATTCGACAGTCAACAAAGGGGTTAGGCATTCAGTACTTC
CASSEWIRQSTKGLGIQYF
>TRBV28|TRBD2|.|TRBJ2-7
TGTGCCAGCAGTTTTATAGCGGGAGGGCCCGGGGCCCTCTACGAGCAGTACTTC
CASSFIAGGPGALYEQYF
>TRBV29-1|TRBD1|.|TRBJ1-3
TGCAGCGTAACGACAGGGGTGCGAGGAAACACCATATATTTT
CSVTTGVRGNTIYF
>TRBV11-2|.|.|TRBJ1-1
TGTGCCAGCAGCCCGGGGGGGGGCACTGAAGCTTTCTTT
CASSPGGGTEAFF
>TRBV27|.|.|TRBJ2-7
TGTGCCAGCTCTAACGGGGGTACCCACTACGAGCAGTACTTC
CASSNGGTHYEQYF
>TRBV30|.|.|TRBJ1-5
TGTGCCTGGAGTGTACGGGGGGCTAATCAGCCCCAGCATTTT
CAWSVRGANQPQHF
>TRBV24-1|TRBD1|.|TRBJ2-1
TGTGCCACCAGTGATTCAACAGGGGGCTCCTACAATGAGCAGTTCTTC
CATSDSTGGSYNEQFF
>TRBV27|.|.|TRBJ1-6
TGTGCCAGCAGTCCGGCGGGGGGTTCACCCCTCCACTTT
CASSPAGGSPLHF
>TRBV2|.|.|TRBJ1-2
TGTGCCAGGAACACGGGGGGAAATAACTATGGCTACACCTTC
CARNTGGNNYGYTF
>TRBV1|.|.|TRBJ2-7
TGCACCAGCAGCCATCACCCACTAGCGGGGGGCCAGTACTTC
CTSSHHPLAGGQYF
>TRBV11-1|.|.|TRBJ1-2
TGTGCCAGCAGCGTGCCCGGGTTTGGCTACACCTTC
CASSVPGFGYTF
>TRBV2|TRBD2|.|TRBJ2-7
TGTGCCAGCAGCCCCAGGACTAGCGGACTCTACGAGCAGTACTTC
CASSPRTSGLYEQYF
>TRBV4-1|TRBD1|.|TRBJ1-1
TGCGCCAGCAGCCAAAGGGACACAGGGGGCACGTTAGCTTTCTTT
CASSQRDTGGTLAFF
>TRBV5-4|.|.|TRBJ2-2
TGTGCCAGCAGCTCAGAAATTGCCGGGGAGCTGTTTTTT
CASSSEIAGELFF
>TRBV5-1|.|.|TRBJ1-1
TGCGCCACCGACTTCGTGGCTTTCTTT
CATDFVAFF
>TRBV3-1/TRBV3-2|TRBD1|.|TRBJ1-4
TGTGCCAGCAGCCAGAAGGGGGCGACTAATGAAAAACTGTTTTTT
CASSQKGATNEKLFF